This entry lists 32 T cell receptor beta chains sequenced from one sample in a study of CD8 T cells in ankylosing spondylitis. Each CDR3 protein is one row after TCRdb ran MiXCR on the 5' RACE reads. The table lists some 140,000 distinct CDR3 sequences, roughly 8.3% of them singletons. The specimen was synovial fluid, either unsorted or a sorted T cell fraction (not recorded which). These receptor sequences come from a male donor with ankylosing spondylitis.

There are a few counts of this clonotype. The rearrangement links TRBV9 to TRBJ1-2; D uncertain. V shed 0 bases and J shed 4 bases, with 16 bases lying between them. Germline values: CDR1 SGDLS, CDR2 YYNGEE. This CDR3 is built from 16 residues. This CDR3 is CASSVEAGSYPYGYTF. DNA for the CDR3: TGTGCCAGCAGCGTAGAGGCAGGAAGCTATCCCTATGGCTACACCTTC. Full variable domain (outside the CDR3, taken from reference TRBV9 and TRBJ1-2): DSGVTQTPKHLITATGQRVTLRCSPRSGDLSVYWYQQSLDQGLQFLIQYYNGEERAKGNILERFSAQQFPDLHSELNLSSLELGDSALYFCASSVEAGSYPYGYTFGSGTRLTVV.

The chain employs TRBV12-3 or TRBV12-4 and TRBJ1-1; D is perhaps TRBD1 (6 bases). This CDR3 has 14 amino acids. Trimming took off 3 bases at V and 3 bases at J, with 11 bases between the two ends. The CDR3 here is CASSFRGGDTEAFF. In DNA form, the CDR3 reads TGTGCCAGCAGTTTCAGGGGTGGGGACACTGAAGCTTTCTTT.

In its sample, this clonotype was seen a few times. Germline is not matched at one junction end, which may reflect a read error. V usage is TRBV15 and J usage is TRBJ1-2, with a weak D call TRBD1 (5 bases). The CDR3 runs 15 residues. Germline CDR1 and CDR2: LNHNV and YYDKDF (reference sequence). The CDR3: CATSRGGGRYYGYTF. CDR3 sequence (DNA): TGTGCCACCAGCAGAGGGGGCGGCAGATACTACGGCTACACCTTC.

There are many counts of this clonotype. The chain uses TRBV20-1 and TRBJ1-2; 7 positions agree with TRBD1. The J segment lost 7 bases and the V segment lost 6 bases, leaving 5 bases of the junction unmatched. CDR1 is DFQATT, CDR2 SNEGSKA, per germline (reference sequence). The CDR3 extends over 11 amino acids. CDR3 protein: CSASRGRGYTF. The CDR3 DNA reads as TGCAGTGCGTCTAGGGGGCGTGGCTACACCTTC.

The sample holds a few counts of this clonotype. The J gene is TRBJ1-4, the V gene TRBV4-2, with D unclear. Trimming took off 2 bases at V and 0 bases at J, with 10 bases between the two ends. The CDR3 spans 16 residues. Germline-derived CDR1 and CDR2 are LGHNA and YNFKEQ. The CDR3 DNA sequence: TGTGCCAGCAGCCAAAGTCATCATGCAACTAATGAAAAACTGTTTTTT. Translation gives CASSQSHHATNEKLFF.

A few counts support this clonotype. The chain links TRBV4-2 to TRBJ2-3; D perhaps matches TRBD1 (5 bases). Germline V gene lookup returns CDR1 LGHNA and CDR2 YNFKEQ. The CDR3 consists of 16 residues. V gave up 0 bases and J gave up 1 base, with 11 bases separating them. The CDR3 region is CASSQDVGPGTDTQYF. CDR3 sequence (DNA): TGTGCCAGCAGCCAAGACGTGGGGCCGGGCACAGATACGCAGTATTTT.

The chain employs TRBV15 and TRBJ1-5, with TRBD1 as a possible D gene (5 bases). V shed 6 bases and J shed 2 bases, with 11 bases lying between them. Germline CDR1 and CDR2: LNHNV and YYDKDF (reference sequence). The CDR3 totals 14 residues. Written as DNA, the CDR3 is TGTGCCACCAGTAGGGGTAGGGGCAATCAGCCCCAGCATTTT. It specifies CATSRGRGNQPQHF.

This clonotype was seen many times. V gene TRBV6-1 combines with J gene TRBJ2-1; D assignment may be TRBD1 or TRBD2 (7 bases each). V lost 10 bases and J 2 bases, leaving 18 bases between the germline ends. The CDR3 is 15 amino acids. CDR1 and CDR2 (germline): MNHNS, SASEGT. This chain's CDR3 is CATTPRGGTYNEQFF. In DNA, the CDR3 is TGTGCCACAACTCCCAGGGGGGGGACCTACAATGAGCAGTTCTTC.

This clonotype was counted many times. The rearrangement joins TRBV18 to TRBJ1-1; 8 bases agree with TRBD1. Germline V gives CDR1 KGHSH, CDR2 LQKENI. The CDR3 is made up of 14 amino acids. J was trimmed by 0 bases and V by 6 bases; bases with no gene match: 3. CDR3 residues: CASSPGQVNTEAFF. CDR3 coding DNA: TGTGCCAGCTCGCCGGGACAGGTGAACACTGAAGCTTTCTTT.

This clonotype was seen repeatedly, ten times or more. The chain employs TRBV9 and TRBJ1-1; D gene unclear. V was trimmed by 3 bases and J by 0 bases, leaving 6 bases between them. This CDR3 spans 13 amino acids. Germline-derived CDR1 and CDR2 are SGDLS and YYNGEE. Here the CDR3 reads CASSGSVNTEAFF. The CDR3 DNA is TGTGCCAGCAGCGGGTCTGTGAACACTGAAGCTTTCTTT.

This clonotype was observed at least ten times. The chain recombines TRBV7-2 with TRBJ1-6, with D uncertain. The CDR3 covers 14 residues. Germline CDR1 is SGHTA and CDR2 is FQGNSA. The V gene lost 2 bases and the J gene lost 7 bases, with 9 bases spanning the gap. The DNA of the CDR3 is TGTGCCAGCAGCTTACGGCACGGCAATTCACCCCTCCACTTT. Amino acid sequence: CASSLRHGNSPLHF.

The chain has TRBV25-1 and TRBJ1-1; a possible D gene is TRBD1 (5 bases). With 6 bases removed from V and 2 bases from J, the gap between germline ends came to 16 bases. The CDR3 contains 15 residues. Per the germline V gene, CDR1 is MGHDK and CDR2 is SYGVNS. CDR3 region: CASSRLDSSNTEAFF. DNA for the CDR3: TGTGCCAGCAGCCGACTAGACAGCTCTAACACTGAAGCTTTCTTT.

This clonotype has ten or more counts. The gene calls are TRBV28 and TRBJ1-1; tentative D call: TRBD1 (5 bases). V lost 6 bases to trimming and J lost 0 bases, with 17 bases between them. Per the germline V gene, CDR1 is MDHEN and CDR2 is SYDVKM. The CDR3 is 16 amino acids. DNA of the CDR3: TGTGCCAGCAGCTCAACGGGGGGGAGCATGAACACTGAAGCTTTCTTT. Protein product: CASSSTGGSMNTEAFF.

This clonotype was counted a few times. V gene TRBV19 combines with J gene TRBJ2-6; TRBD1 might be the D (6 bases). CDR3 length equals 17 residues. V shed 5 bases and J shed 0 bases, with 14 bases lying between them. CDR1 is LNHDA, CDR2 SQIVND, per germline (reference sequence). The DNA of the CDR3 is TGTGCCAGTAGTTTATACGGACAGTCCTCTGGGGCCAACGTCCTGACTTTC. Translation gives CASSLYGQSSGANVLTF.

V gene TRBV29-1 combines with J gene TRBJ2-7; the match to TRBD2 covers 8 bases. Germline trimming cut 4 bases from V and 4 bases from J; bases unmatched to any gene: 6. Germline CDR1 SQVTM, CDR2 ANQGSEA. The CDR3 covers 13 residues. The CDR3 loop is CSVGSGRRYEQYF. In DNA form, the CDR3 reads TGCAGCGTTGGCAGCGGGAGACGGTACGAGCAGTACTTC.

The rearrangement uses TRBV7-3 and TRBJ1-2, with TRBD1 matching over 7 bases. This CDR3 has 14 residues. Looked up from germline, CDR1 is SGHTA and CDR2 is FQGTGA. V gave up 2 bases and J gave up 4 bases; unmatched junction bases: 4. The CDR3 DNA is TGTGCCAGCAGCTTACAGGGGGGTCCCTATGGCTACACCTTC. Its translation is CASSLQGGPYGYTF.

This clonotype was observed many times. CDR3 DNA sequence: TGTGCCTGGAGCGCGGGACTCATTCCTAACTATGGCTACACCTTC. The encoded protein is CAWSAGLIPNYGYTF. This rearrangement joins TRBV30 to TRBJ1-2, with D tentatively TRBD1 (5 bases). The CDR3 extends over 15 amino acids. Germline values: CDR1 GTSNPN, CDR2 SVGIG (reference sequence). V was trimmed by 3 bases and J by 0 bases, leaving 14 bases between them.

This clonotype was counted only a few times. The V gene is TRBV5-8, the J gene TRBJ2-6; a possible D gene is TRBD2 (6 bases). V was clipped by 2 bases and J by 0 bases, with 12 bases between them. Germline V gives CDR1 SGHTS, CDR2 YDEGEE. This CDR3 region has 17 residues. The CDR3 reads CASSLWTGVSGANVLTF. The DNA of the CDR3 is TGTGCCAGCAGCTTATGGACGGGAGTCTCTGGGGCCAACGTCCTGACTTTC.

This clonotype was recorded a few times. The CDR3 nucleotides read TGTGCCACCCGCGGGGGGAGATCTGGAAACACCATATATTTT. Translating gives CATRGGRSGNTIYF. This rearrangement joins TRBV6-1 to TRBJ1-3, with D possibly being TRBD1 (5 bases). CDR3 length equals 14 residues. Germline CDR1 and CDR2: MNHNS and SASEGT. With 10 bases removed from V and 1 base from J, the gap between germline ends came to 14 bases.

The gene calls are TRBV5-8 and TRBJ1-5, with D uncertain. The CDR3 runs to 14 residues. V was cut by 6 bases and J by 5 bases, with 15 bases left in between. Germline CDR1 SGHTS, CDR2 YDEGEE. In DNA form, the CDR3 reads TGTGCCAGCACCCCCCGGCCGGGTTATCAGCCCCAGCATTTT. Amino acids: CASTPRPGYQPQHF.

Ten or more counts support this clonotype. The chain carries TRBV30 and TRBJ2-2; D call uncertain. The CDR3 spans 13 residues. V was trimmed by 1 base and J by 4 bases, leaving 7 bases between them. Per the germline V gene, CDR1 is GTSNPN and CDR2 is SVGIG (reference sequence). This CDR3 reads CAWSEGFTGELFF. CDR3 sequence (DNA): TGTGCCTGGAGTGAAGGGTTCACCGGGGAGCTGTTTTTT.

Many counts were recorded for this clonotype. The CDR3 does not end in the conserved phenylalanine or tryptophan, so this is likely a read error. The DNA is left out, because the CDR3 cannot be placed on it with certainty; the CDR3 is given as TCRdb lists it. The chain links TRBV15 to TRBJ2-7. Germline lookup yields CDR1 LNHNV and CDR2 YYDKDF (reference sequence). The CDR3 extends over 10 residues, inclusive of both ends. This CDR3 reads CATSRAQPLD.

This clonotype appeared a few times. The rearrangement uses TRBV5-4 and TRBJ2-7; 12 nucleotides agree with TRBD2. After removal of 4 bases from V and 5 bases from J, the junction contained 7 bases not matched to a gene. Germline loops: CDR1 SGHNT, CDR2 YYREEE (reference sequence). The CDR3 contains 15 residues. The CDR3, as DNA: TGTGCCAGCAGCAGGACTAGCGGGACCGTGAACGAGCAGTACTTC. This translates into CASSRTSGTVNEQYF.

This clonotype was recorded at least ten times. The chain uses TRBV9 and TRBJ1-1; D ambiguous. Looked up from germline, CDR1 is SGDLS and CDR2 is YYNGEE. The CDR3 contains 13 residues. Trimming cost V 0 bases and J 5 bases, with 8 bases left between them. The CDR3 DNA reads as TGTGCCAGCAGCGTAGCGCTCCGGACTGAAGCTTTCTTT. Encoded protein: CASSVALRTEAFF.

The rearrangement uses TRBV11-2 and TRBJ2-7; D unclear. Trimming removed 2 bases from V and 2 bases from J, with 7 bases in between. This CDR3 contains 13 residues. Germline assignment: CDR1 SGHAT and CDR2 FQNNGV. CDR3 DNA: TGTGCCAGCAGCTTAAGGGCAGCCTACGAGCAGTACTTC. This encodes CASSLRAAYEQYF.

Ten or more counts support this clonotype. This chain connects TRBV28 to TRBJ1-2; 7 nucleotides agree with TRBD1. The CDR3 runs 15 residues. Germline CDR1 and CDR2: MDHEN and SYDVKM. Germline trimming cut 6 bases from V and 6 bases from J; bases unmatched to any gene: 13. CDR3 DNA: TGTGCCAGCAGAGAAGAAGTAGGGGGCGCGAATGGCTACACCTTC. Protein sequence: CASREEVGGANGYTF.

This clonotype appeared many times. The chain has TRBV10-3 and TRBJ2-7, with 7 bases identical to TRBD2. CDR3 length: 13 amino acids. Germline CDR1 is ENHRY and CDR2 is SYGVKD. Unmatched junction bases numbered 6, after V lost 3 bases and J lost 7 bases. The CDR3: CAISDPAGREQYF. CDR3 coding DNA: TGTGCCATCAGTGACCCCGCCGGGAGGGAGCAGTACTTC.

The table lists this clonotype with many counts. The V gene is TRBV20-1, the J gene TRBJ2-1; 11 nucleotides align to TRBD2. In germline, CDR1 is DFQATT, CDR2 SNEGSKA (reference sequence). Trimming cost V 5 bases and J 9 bases; bases outside gene matches: 9. This CDR3 is built from 14 residues. CDR3 amino acids: CSAELAGAYGEQFF. The CDR3 nucleotides are TGCAGTGCTGAACTAGCGGGGGCTTATGGTGAGCAGTTCTTC.

CDR3 bases: TGTGCCAGCAGCGTAGTCTCTAACAATGAGCAGTTCTTC. As protein: CASSVVSNNEQFF. The genes are TRBV9 and TRBJ2-1; D is unresolved. CDR3 length: 13 amino acids. CDR1 and CDR2 (germline): SGDLS, YYNGEE. The V end lost 0 bases, the J end lost 5 bases, and 6 bases lay between the germline ends.

This clonotype was seen many times. The chain joins TRBV2 to TRBJ2-2, with D tentatively TRBD1 or TRBD2 (5 bases each). This CDR3 has 14 residues. The V gene lost 4 bases and the J gene lost 4 bases, with 10 bases spanning the gap. Per germline, CDR1 SNHLY and CDR2 FYNNEI. CDR3: CASSAGRGTGELFF. The CDR3 DNA reads TGTGCCAGCAGTGCAGGGAGAGGCACCGGGGAGCTGTTTTTT.

In this sample, this clonotype turned up many times. The chain uses TRBV4-3 and TRBJ2-3; TRBD2 might be the D (5 bases). V lost 0 bases, J lost 0 bases, and 16 bases lay in between. The CDR3 is made up of 18 amino acids. Germline CDR1 and CDR2: LGHNA and YSLEER. The DNA for the CDR3 is TGCGCCAGCAGCCAAGATCCCCCGGGATCTACTAGCACAGATACGCAGTATTTT. Residues: CASSQDPPGSTSTDTQYF.

This clonotype turned up a few times. The rearrangement uses TRBV6-1 and TRBJ1-5; TRBD1 might be the D (5 bases). In germline, CDR1 is MNHNS, CDR2 SASEGT. This CDR3 has 13 residues. Trimming cost V 4 bases and J 5 bases, with 9 bases left between them. CDR3 amino acids: CASSGTNYQPQHF. CDR3 nucleotides: TGTGCCAGCAGTGGGACAAACTATCAGCCCCAGCATTTT.